Sequencing of this T cell receptor beta chain was carried out in a study of T cells in Graves' hyperthyroidism and ophthalmopathy. Study outcomes and limitations: Stable hyperthyroidism and ophthalmopathy were separated using 13 V-J signatures. Blood held most thyroid clonotypes expanded above 0.001 frequency.

TCR beta CDR3 regions were amplified from RNA transcripts. When the TCR CDR3 underwent first-round RT-PCR, the HTBI primer set was used. MiXCR, applied by TCRdb to the multiplex PCR reads, yields one record per CDR3 protein. The sample records 610,000 or so distinct CDR3 sequences, around 45% being singletons. This CDR3 is 13 amino acids long. V lost 5 bases, J lost 3 bases, and 10 bases lay in between. CDR1 and CDR2 from the germline V gene are MNHEY and SMNVEV (reference sequence). The authors deemed Graves' hyperthyroidism stable absent ophthalmopathy progression within 18 months. These patients, aged 18 to 65, had recently diagnosed hyperthyroidism lasting under 2 months. As to this clonotype: Its antigen is currently unknown.

V usage is TRBV27 and J usage is TRBJ1-2; weak D call: TRBD1 (5 bases). The specimen was peripheral blood or thyroid tissue (not recorded which). The sequence was obtained from a woman between 18 and 29 years old with Graves' hyperthyroidism. The CDR3, as DNA: TGTGCCAGCAGTATAAGACAGCACTATGGCTACACCTTC. Translated: CASSIRQHYGYTF.